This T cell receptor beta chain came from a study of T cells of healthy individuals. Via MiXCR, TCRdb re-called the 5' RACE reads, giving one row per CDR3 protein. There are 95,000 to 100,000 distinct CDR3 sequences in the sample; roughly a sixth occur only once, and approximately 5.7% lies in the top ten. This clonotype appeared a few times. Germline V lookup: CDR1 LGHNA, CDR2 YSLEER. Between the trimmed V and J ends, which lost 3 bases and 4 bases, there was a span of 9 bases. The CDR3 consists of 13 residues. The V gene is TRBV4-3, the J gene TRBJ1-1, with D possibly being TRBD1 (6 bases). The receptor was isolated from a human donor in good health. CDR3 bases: TGCGCCAGCAGCCATTCCAGGGGCACTGAAGCTTTCTTT. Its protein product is CASSHSRGTEAFF.